This T cell receptor (beta chain) is drawn from a study of blood T cells in healthy people across ages. A second roughly 6 to 11 cycle PCR used barcoded and J-beta primers. TCRdb recomputed calls from the 5' RACE reads with MiXCR, one row per CDR3 protein. The sample shows around 970,000 distinct CDR3 sequences, 45% to 60% of them seen only once. The V gene lost 0 bases and the J gene lost 10 bases, with 21 bases spanning the gap. Germline V gives CDR1 SQVTM, CDR2 ANQGSEA. The CDR3 consists of 16 residues. The TCR originated in a woman aged 60-75 years in good health. The chain couples TRBV29-1 to TRBJ1-4; D perhaps matches TRBD1 (5 bases). Sequencing input: blood. The CDR3 sequence: CSVEDVRARGTRKLFF. The CDR3 DNA is TGCAGCGTTGAAGATGTGAGGGCGAGGGGTACTAGAAAACTGTTTTTT.